Presented here are 19 T cell receptor beta chains from one specimen sequenced in a study of cytomegalovirus exposure and HLA in healthy donors. PCR was performed using 60 Vbeta and 13 Jbeta primers. Clones were read by immunoSEQ multiplex PCR, and TCRdb kept only the in-frame ones, dropping some. The table has 80,000 to 95,000 clones, around 79% seen once. The sequenced material came from PBMCs. These receptors were obtained from a woman between 40 and 55 years old in good health and CMV-seropositive.

The sample holds one count of this clone. V and J are TRBV4-2 and TRBJ1-1; the match to TRBD1 covers 7 bases. This CDR3 comprises 14 residues. Germline lookup yields CDR1 LGHNA and CDR2 YNFKEQ. V shed 6 bases, J shed 1 base, and the junction held 5 bases outside the gene matches. The DNA for the CDR3 is TGTGCCAGCAGATTAGGGACAGCGAACACTGAAGCTTTCTTT. Its protein product is CASRLGTANTEAFF.

V gene TRBV5-8 combines with J gene TRBJ1-5; tentative D call: TRBD1 (5 bases). This CDR3 is 15 amino acids long. Trimming took off 0 bases at V and 0 bases at J, with 7 bases between the two ends. Germline CDR1 reads SGHTS; CDR2 reads YDEGEE. The CDR3 DNA follows: TGTGCCAGCAGCTTGGGGGGCTATAGCAATCAGCCCCAGCATTTT. Protein product: CASSLGGYSNQPQHF. Combining the CDR3 with reference TRBV5-8 and TRBJ1-5 gives the whole variable domain EAGVTQSPTHLIKTRGQQATLRCSPISGHTSVYWYQQALGLGLQFLLWYDEGEERNRGNFPPRFSGRQFPNYSSELNVNALELEDSALYLCASSLGGYSNQPQHFGDGTRLSIL.

This chain joins TRBV30 and TRBJ2-3, with D possibly being TRBD1 (6 bases). V lost 1 base and J 7 bases, leaving 12 bases between the germline ends. CDR3 size: 13 residues. Germline CDR1 reads GTSNPN; CDR2 reads SVGIG (reference sequence). DNA for the CDR3: TGTGCCTGGAGTGCCTCCAGGGGAAATACGCAGTATTTT. The encoded protein is CAWSASRGNTQYF.

V and J are TRBV29-1 and TRBJ2-7, with 10 nucleotides matching TRBD1. The V and J ends lost 7 bases and 2 bases, in that order; junction bases with no gene match: 5. This CDR3 has 13 amino acids. Germline CDR1 is SQVTM and CDR2 is ANQGSEA. The CDR3 protein is CSALGQGTYEQYF. The CDR3 DNA follows: TGCAGCGCTTTGGGACAGGGGACCTACGAGCAGTACTTC.

This sequence joins TRBV15 and TRBJ2-7; 10 positions agree with TRBD1. Germline CDR1 and CDR2: LNHNV and YYDKDF (reference sequence). The CDR3 loop spans 15 amino acids. J lost 5 bases, V lost 3 bases, and 7 bases had no gene match. The CDR3 loop is CATSSMTGGSDEQYF. Here the CDR3 DNA reads TGTGCCACCAGCAGCATGACAGGGGGCTCAGACGAGCAGTACTTC.

This sequence joins TRBV30 and TRBJ2-3; 7 bases align to TRBD2. V gave up 5 bases and J gave up 11 bases; unmatched junction bases: 10. Looked up from germline, CDR1 is GTSNPN and CDR2 is SVGIG (reference sequence). The length of the CDR3 is 12 residues. The CDR3 DNA is TGTGCCTGGGTTAGCGGCGGGAGTAGGCAGTATTTT. Amino acid sequence: CAWVSGGSRQYF.

This chain links TRBV19 with TRBJ2-3; D unclear. Trimming pared 5 bases from V and 0 bases from J, leaving 12 bases between. The CDR3 consists of 15 residues. The V gene's germline CDR1 is LNHDA and CDR2 SQIVND (reference sequence). The CDR3 is CASSDRMTSTDTQYF. CDR3 in DNA: TGTGCCAGTAGTGACCGGATGACTAGCACAGATACGCAGTATTTT.

This sequence joins TRBV5-1 and TRBJ2-7; a possible D gene is TRBD1 (6 bases). CDR3 length: 14 residues. CDR1 and CDR2 (germline): SGHRS, YFSETQ. Trimming took off 4 bases at V and 2 bases at J, with 13 bases between the two ends. The CDR3 bases are TGCGCCAGCAGCCTCCGGGACAACGCCTACGAGCAGTACTTC. Its translation is CASSLRDNAYEQYF.

This chain joins TRBV29-1 and TRBJ1-1; D unresolved. This CDR3 region has 12 residues. CDR1 SQVTM and CDR2 ANQGSEA come from the germline V gene. The ends were cut back, 6 bases at V and 1 base at J, with 9 bases in the middle. This CDR3 reads CSVFAGNTEAFF. The CDR3 nucleotides read TGCAGCGTCTTCGCGGGGAACACTGAAGCTTTCTTT.

The V gene is TRBV10-3, the J gene TRBJ2-7; D is unclear. With 7 bases removed from V and 0 bases from J, the gap between germline ends came to 10 bases. The CDR3 is 13 residues long. Germline loops: CDR1 ENHRY, CDR2 SYGVKD. Here the CDR3 reads CAITPQDSYEQYF. Written as DNA, the CDR3 is TGTGCCATCACACCGCAGGACTCCTACGAGCAGTACTTC.

CDR3 coding DNA: TGTGCCAGCAGGGGGACAGGGTTCACTGAAGCTTTCTTT. Its protein is CASRGTGFTEAFF. J is TRBJ1-1 and V is TRBV6-1, with 9 bases matching TRBD1. The CDR3 consists of 13 residues. Germline values: CDR1 MNHNS, CDR2 SASEGT. With 6 bases clipped from V and 4 bases from J, the junction kept 3 bases outside the gene matches.

CDR3 residues: CASRLGDIPYGYTF. As DNA, the CDR3 is TGTGCCAGCAGACTAGGGGACATTCCCTATGGCTACACCTTC. The chain has TRBV7-9 and TRBJ1-2, with a weak D call TRBD1 (6 bases). Trimming removed 6 bases from V and 4 bases from J, with 15 bases in between. This CDR3 has 14 amino acids. Germline V gives CDR1 SEHNR, CDR2 FQNEAQ (reference sequence).

The chain has TRBV18 and TRBJ1-1, with D tentatively TRBD1 (6 bases). Trimming took off 6 bases at V and 0 bases at J, with 17 bases between the two ends. The germline V gene encodes CDR1 KGHSH and CDR2 LQKENI. The CDR3 sequence is 16 residues long. CDR3 amino acids: CASSPAGGRVNTEAFF. CDR3 DNA sequence: TGTGCCAGCTCCCCAGCGGGGGGCCGGGTGAACACTGAAGCTTTCTTT.

Notes on this clone: Other DNA sequences of this sample code for an identical CDR3. The chain carries TRBV29-1 and TRBJ1-2; D is perhaps TRBD1 (5 bases). Germline V gene data show CDR1 as SQVTM and CDR2 as ANQGSEA. V dropped 6 bases and J dropped 3 bases, with 14 bases sitting between them. This CDR3 contains 13 residues. This CDR3 reads CSVEIREDYGYTF. The CDR3 DNA is TGCAGCGTCGAAATCAGGGAAGACTATGGCTACACCTTC.

V is TRBV27 and J is TRBJ2-1; TRBD1 matches at 8 bases. The CDR3 is 15 amino acids. The junction had 8 bases not matched to a gene; V was cut back by 6 bases and J by 4 bases. CDR1 is MNHEY, CDR2 SMNVEV, per germline (reference sequence). The CDR3 nucleotides are TGTGCCAGCAGGTCGGACAGGGTCTCTTACAATGAGCAGTTCTTC. Translated, it gives CASRSDRVSYNEQFF.

V and J are TRBV19 and TRBJ2-7, with TRBD2 as a possible D gene (6 bases). Trimming removed 4 bases from V and 2 bases from J, with 18 bases in between. In germline, CDR1 is LNHDA, CDR2 SQIVND (reference sequence). CDR3 length equals 16 residues. CDR3 sequence (DNA): TGTGCCAGTAGTACCCGGGACTCTCGAGGGCCCTACGAGCAGTACTTC. Translated, it gives CASSTRDSRGPYEQYF.

This clone turned up a few times. The chain links TRBV6-5 to TRBJ2-5; tentative D call: TRBD1 (6 bases). Germline-derived CDR1 and CDR2 are MNHEY and SVGAGI. The CDR3 has 16 amino acids. Trimming removed 0 bases from V and 4 bases from J, with 15 bases in between. The CDR3 region is CASSYSQGLMIETQYF. CDR3 bases: TGTGCCAGCAGTTACTCTCAGGGGCTGATGATAGAGACCCAGTACTTC.

This clone was recorded only once. The chain uses TRBV19 and TRBJ1-2; 9 bases are a match to TRBD1. Germline lookup yields CDR1 LNHDA and CDR2 SQIVND (reference sequence). V dropped 3 bases and J dropped 0; count of bases not matched to a gene: 20. This CDR3 contains 21 residues. The DNA of the CDR3 is TGTGCCAGTAGTATCCTTGGTGGGATGGGGACAGGGACCCACTCTAACTATGGCTACACCTTC. It encodes CASSILGGMGTGTHSNYGYTF.

The V gene is TRBV27, the J gene TRBJ2-7; D remains ambiguous. The CDR3 is 11 amino acids. V was pared by 4 bases and J by 6 bases, with 7 bases between. Germline V gene sequence: CDR1 MNHEY, CDR2 SMNVEV (reference sequence). CDR3 in amino acids: CASSSLSEQYF. The CDR3 DNA follows: TGTGCCAGCAGTTCCCTCAGCGAGCAGTACTTC.